This entry features one T cell receptor (beta chain) sequence. Its antigen is unknown. V gave up 3 bases and J gave up 4 bases; unmatched junction bases: 10. Germline V CDR1 and CDR2: SGHRS, YFSETQ. This CDR3 is built from 16 residues. This sample was included in a study of Ad26.COV2.S vaccination and SARS-CoV-2 variants. Study as a whole: Each vaccinee took Ad26.COV2.S intramuscularly, once or twice 56 days apart.

Repertoires were generated with immunoSEQ multiplex PCR, while TCRdb's copy carries only in-frame clones and drops some. The data hold about 440,000 clones, with less than 95% observed a single time. The study, taken as a whole, reports: From the TCR breadth and depth analyses, total T cell responses may have been underestimated.

Treatment indicated: about 20 received Ad26.COV2.S at low or high dose, single or two shots; roughly five received placebo; per-sample allocation not given. Specimen acquisition occurred on day 63 following the initial vaccine or placebo injection. The sample consisted of peripheral blood, taken in a trial of Ad26.COV2.S vaccine versus placebo. This chain links TRBV5-1 with TRBJ2-5; 9 bases align to TRBD1. This TCR came from a person aged 18-60 years who received the Ad26.COV2.S COVID-19 vaccine or a placebo. The CDR3 here is CASSSLGDRAAETQYF. The DNA for the CDR3 is TGCGCCAGCAGCTCACTAGGGGACAGGGCAGCAGAGACCCAGTACTTC. The full variable domain, completed using reference TRBV5-1 and TRBJ2-5, is KAGVTQTPRYLIKTRGQQVTLSCSPISGHRSVSWYQQTPGQGLQFLFEYFSETQRNKGNFPGRFSGRQFSNSRSEMNVSTLELGDSALYLCASSSLGDRAAETQYFGPGTRLLVL.